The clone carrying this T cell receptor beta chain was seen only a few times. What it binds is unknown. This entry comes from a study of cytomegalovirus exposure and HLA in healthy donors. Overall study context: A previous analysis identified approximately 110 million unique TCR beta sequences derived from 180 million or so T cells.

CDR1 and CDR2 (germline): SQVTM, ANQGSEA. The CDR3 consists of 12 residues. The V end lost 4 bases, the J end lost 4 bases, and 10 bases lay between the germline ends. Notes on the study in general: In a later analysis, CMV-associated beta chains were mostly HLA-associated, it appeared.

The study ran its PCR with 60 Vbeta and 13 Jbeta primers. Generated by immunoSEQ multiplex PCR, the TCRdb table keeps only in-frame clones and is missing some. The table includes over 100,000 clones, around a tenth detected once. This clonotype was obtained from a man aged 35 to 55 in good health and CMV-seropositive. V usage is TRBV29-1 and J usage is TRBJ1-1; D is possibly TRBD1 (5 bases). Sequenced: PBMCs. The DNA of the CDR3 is TGCAGCGTTGGACTGGGGGGCACTGAAGCTTTCTTT. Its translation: CSVGLGGTEAFF.